Following are 20 T cell receptor beta chains from one sample sequenced in a study of CD8 T cells in Susac syndrome. When the RNA was reverse transcribed, random hexamers were used with an input of about 0.5 to 1 ug. From the immunoSEQ multiplex PCR reads, TCRdb called clonotypes with MiXCR, one entry per CDR3 protein. The sample holds more than 150,000 distinct CDR3 sequences, 85% to 95% seen once. Sequenced: CD4+ T cells from PBMCs. Every receptor here comes from a human donor with Susac syndrome.

V gene TRBV5-6 combines with J gene TRBJ2-5; D is unresolved. Trimming shortened V by 2 bases and J by 5 bases, and 10 bases separated the two germline ends. Germline assignment: CDR1 SGHDT and CDR2 YYEEEE. The CDR3 has 13 residues. The CDR3 reads CASSLGAGETQYF. In DNA, the CDR3 is TGTGCCAGCAGCTTAGGAGCTGGTGAGACCCAGTACTTC.

J is TRBJ2-5 and V is TRBV20-1; 8 bases are shared with TRBD1. This CDR3 has 12 residues. V trimming: 4 bases; J trimming: 5 bases; junction bases outside the gene matches: 3. Germline V gene sequence: CDR1 DFQATT, CDR2 SNEGSKA (reference sequence). The CDR3 DNA sequence: TGCAGTGCTAAACAGGGGGAGGAGACCCAGTACTTC. Translation: CSAKQGEETQYF.

This clonotype has a single count. The chain is built from TRBV12-3 or TRBV12-4 and TRBJ2-6, with TRBD1 identical over 7 bases. The CDR3 covers 15 residues. The J segment lost 4 bases and the V segment lost 6 bases, leaving 6 bases of the junction unmatched. The CDR3 sequence: CASRATGSGANVLTF. Written as DNA, the CDR3 is TGTGCCAGCAGAGCGACAGGGTCCGGGGCCAACGTCCTGACTTTC.

This chain links TRBV3-1 with TRBJ2-1; a possible D gene is TRBD1 (6 bases). Germline CDR1 and CDR2: LGHDT and YNNKEL (reference sequence). This CDR3 has 17 amino acids. Trimming stripped 4 bases from V and 3 bases from J, with 19 bases between. CDR3 residues: CASSPLSTGSNYNEQFF. In nucleotides, the CDR3 is TGTGCCAGCAGCCCACTTTCGACAGGTTCCAACTACAATGAGCAGTTCTTC.

The chain employs TRBV15 and TRBJ2-7; TRBD1 might be the D (6 bases). The CDR3 contains 14 residues. CDR1 and CDR2 (germline): LNHNV, YYDKDF (reference sequence). Trimming took 6 bases from V and 5 from J, leaving 17 bases between them. DNA for the CDR3: TGTGCCACCAGGCGGCGAGGGGGTAAGGACGAGCAGTACTTC. It translates to CATRRRGGKDEQYF.

This clonotype was counted a few times. V and J are TRBV6-1 and TRBJ2-7; no clear D gene. In germline, CDR1 is MNHNS, CDR2 SASEGT. The V and J ends lost 6 bases and 4 bases respectively, with 13 bases between them. The CDR3 length is 13 residues. In DNA, the CDR3 is TGTGCCAGCAGGGTGGGGTCCGATTACGAGCAGTACTTC. This sequence encodes CASRVGSDYEQYF.

The DNA for the CDR3 is TGTGCCAGCAGCTCCGGGACAGGGAAGAATGAGCAGTTCTTC. It specifies CASSSGTGKNEQFF. The V call is TRBV5-4, the J call TRBJ2-1, with 9 bases identical to TRBD1. This CDR3 is built from 14 residues. The germline V gene has CDR1 SGHNT and CDR2 YYREEE (reference sequence). V shed 3 bases, J shed 7 bases, and the junction held 5 bases outside the gene matches. The full variable domain, its missing parts supplied by reference TRBV5-4 and TRBJ2-1, is ETGVTQSPTHLIKTRGQQVTLRCSSQSGHNTVSWYQQALGQGPQFIFQYYREEENGRGNFPPRFSGLQFPNYSSELNVNALELDDSALYLCASSSGTGKNEQFFGPGTRLTVL.

CDR3 sequence reads: CSVHPSTDTQYF. Written as DNA, the CDR3 is TGCAGTGTTCACCCTAGCACAGATACGCAGTATTTT. The chain couples TRBV20-1 to TRBJ2-3, with D uncertain. The V gene's germline CDR1 is DFQATT and CDR2 SNEGSKA (reference sequence). The V end was cut by 7 bases, the J end by 0 bases, with 8 bases between. CDR3 length equals 12 residues.

V and J are TRBV18 and TRBJ1-6; no clear D gene. V lost 2 bases, J lost 6 bases, and 5 bases lay in between. Germline V gives CDR1 KGHSH, CDR2 LQKENI. CDR3 length: 13 residues. The CDR3, as DNA: TGTGCCAGCTCACCAGGGGTTAATTCACCCCTCCACTTT. It codes for CASSPGVNSPLHF.

This chain connects TRBV5-1 to TRBJ2-2; TRBD1 is a possible D gene (6 bases). CDR3 length: 14 residues. The V end lost 4 bases, the J end lost 6 bases, and 13 bases lay between the germline ends. Germline CDR1 SGHRS, CDR2 YFSETQ. The CDR3 loop reads CASSDAGVAGELFF. The DNA of the CDR3 is TGCGCCAGCAGCGACGCAGGGGTTGCCGGGGAGCTGTTTTTT.

V is TRBV3-1 and J is TRBJ2-5; perhaps D is TRBD1 or TRBD2 (5 bases each). CDR1 is LGHDT and CDR2 is YNNKEL in the germline V gene (reference sequence). V was pared by 4 bases and J by 6 bases, with 9 bases between. This CDR3 contains 12 residues. As DNA, the CDR3 is TGTGCCAGCAGCCGGGACGTGAAGACCCAGTACTTC. Residues: CASSRDVKTQYF.

V gene TRBV13 combines with J gene TRBJ1-2; possibly TRBD1 for D (6 bases). The CDR3 is made up of 14 amino acids. V was clipped by 2 bases and J by 6 bases, with 13 bases between them. Germline V gene sequence: CDR1 PRHDT, CDR2 FYEKMQ (reference sequence). The CDR3 loop reads CASSLRPGANGYTF. The CDR3 DNA is TGTGCCAGCAGCTTACGCCCAGGGGCTAATGGCTACACCTTC.

CDR3 loop: CASSVQGTGYGYTF. The DNA of the CDR3 is TGTGCCAGCAGCGTACAAGGGACAGGGTATGGCTACACCTTC. The rearrangement links TRBV9 to TRBJ1-2; 9 bases are shared with TRBD1. CDR3 size: 14 residues. CDR1 SGDLS and CDR2 YYNGEE come from the germline V gene. V lost 1 base and J lost 5; bases outside the gene matches: 3.

The chain combines TRBV4-2 with TRBJ2-5; 8 bases are shared with TRBD2. CDR3 length: 15 residues. Germline lookup yields CDR1 LGHNA and CDR2 YNFKEQ. Trimming removed 3 bases from V and 2 bases from J; junction bases left unmatched: 5. The CDR3 nucleotides are TGTGCCAGCAGCCAGGTAGCGGGGACTCAAGAGACCCAGTACTTC. Protein product: CASSQVAGTQETQYF.

The J gene is TRBJ2-5, the V gene TRBV4-1, with a weak D call TRBD1 (5 bases). The CDR3 has 16 amino acids. Germline assignment: CDR1 MGHRA and CDR2 YSYEKL. V shed 0 bases and J shed 2 bases, with 13 bases lying between them. The DNA of the CDR3 is TGCGCCAGCAGCCAAGATCTGGGGCGACAGCAAGAGACCCAGTACTTC. It translates to CASSQDLGRQQETQYF.

The chain combines TRBV9 with TRBJ1-1, with D uncertain. The CDR3 is 16 amino acids. Trimming took off 0 bases at V and 2 bases at J, with 14 bases between the two ends. Looked up from germline, CDR1 is SGDLS and CDR2 is YYNGEE. This CDR3 is CASSVGPKVGNTEAFF. The CDR3 DNA follows: TGTGCCAGCAGCGTAGGGCCAAAGGTGGGAAACACTGAAGCTTTCTTT.

This chain connects TRBV20-1 to TRBJ2-5; D possibly uses TRBD1 or TRBD2 (5 bases each). Deletions cut 0 bases from V and 4 bases from J, with 12 bases between. The length of the CDR3 is 14 residues. Germline V gives CDR1 DFQATT, CDR2 SNEGSKA (reference sequence). Written as DNA, the CDR3 is TGCAGTGCTAGAGATGATGGGGGTTCAGAGACCCAGTACTTC. Translation: CSARDDGGSETQYF.

This rearrangement joins TRBV25-1 to TRBJ1-2; no clear D. The V gene's germline CDR1 is MGHDK and CDR2 SYGVNS. This CDR3 region has 13 residues. The V and J ends lost 3 bases and 0 bases respectively, with 5 bases between them. As DNA, the CDR3 is TGTGCCAGCAGTGACAGAGCTAACTATGGCTACACCTTC. Protein product: CASSDRANYGYTF.

V gene TRBV18 combines with J gene TRBJ1-1; D unresolved. This CDR3 has 14 residues. From germline, CDR1 is KGHSH and CDR2 LQKENI. Trimming cost V 4 bases and J 2 bases, with 11 bases left between them. CDR3 bases: TGTGCCAGCTCACGGGCCCTGGGAAACACTGAAGCTTTCTTT. Amino acids: CASSRALGNTEAFF. Full variable domain (outside the CDR3, taken from reference TRBV18 and TRBJ1-1): NAGVMQNPRHLVRRRGQEARLRCSPMKGHSHVYWYRQLPEEGLKFMVYLQKENIIDESGMPKERFSAEFPKEGPSILRIQQVVRGDSAAYFCASSRALGNTEAFFGQGTRLTVV.

V gene TRBV20-1 combines with J gene TRBJ2-3; D might be TRBD1 (5 bases). Per germline, CDR1 DFQATT and CDR2 SNEGSKA (reference sequence). The CDR3 extends over 13 amino acids. V dropped 4 bases and J dropped 6 bases, with 14 bases sitting between them. The CDR3 reads CSAKFQGSDTQYF. In nucleotides, the CDR3 is TGCAGTGCTAAATTTCAGGGATCGGATACGCAGTATTTT.